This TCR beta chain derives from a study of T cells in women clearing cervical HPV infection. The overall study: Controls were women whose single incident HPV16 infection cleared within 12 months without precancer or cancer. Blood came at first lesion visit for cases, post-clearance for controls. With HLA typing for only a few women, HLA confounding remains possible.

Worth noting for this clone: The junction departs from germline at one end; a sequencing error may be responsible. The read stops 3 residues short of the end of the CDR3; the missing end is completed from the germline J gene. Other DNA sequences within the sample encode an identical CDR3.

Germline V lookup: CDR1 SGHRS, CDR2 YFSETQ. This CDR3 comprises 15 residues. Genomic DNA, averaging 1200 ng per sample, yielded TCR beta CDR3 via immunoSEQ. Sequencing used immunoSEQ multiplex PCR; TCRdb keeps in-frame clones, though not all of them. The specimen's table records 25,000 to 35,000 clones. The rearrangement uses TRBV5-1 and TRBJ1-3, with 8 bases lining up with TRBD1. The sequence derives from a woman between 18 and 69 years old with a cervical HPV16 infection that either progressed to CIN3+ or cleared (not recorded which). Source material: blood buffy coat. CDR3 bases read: TGCGCCAGCAGCACCGACAGGGGTGGTGGAAACACA. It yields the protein CASSTDRGGGNT. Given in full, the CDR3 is CASSTDRGGGNTIYF.